Listed here are 19 T cell receptor beta chains from one sample, sequenced in a study of long-term antiretroviral therapy in people with HIV. At the survey level, the v3.0 immunoSEQ assay was run. Method: immunoSEQ multiplex PCR; TCRdb's copy keeps in-frame clones and lacks some. The sample contains more than 10,000 clones, about 83% of which appear only once. The sequencing here drew on unsorted PBMCs, taken 3.4 years after starting antiretroviral therapy. The receptors were sampled from a man between 40 and 49 years old with HIV.

The V gene is TRBV19, the J gene TRBJ2-2; 9 nucleotides align to TRBD2. There are 15 residues in the CDR3. J gave up 7 bases and V 5 bases, and 8 bases lay outside the gene matches. The germline CDR1 and CDR2 sequences are LNHDA and SQIVND (reference sequence). In DNA, the CDR3 is TGTGCCAGTAGTGGGGCGGGAGGGCCGGTCGGGGAGCTGTTTTTT. Translation gives CASSGAGGPVGELFF. The variable domain in full, completed from reference TRBV19 and TRBJ2-2, reads DGGITQSPKYLFRKEGQNVTLSCEQNLNHDAMYWYRQDPGQGLRLIYYSQIVNDFQKGDIAEGYSVSREKKESFPLTVTSAQKNPTAFYLCASSGAGGPVGELFFGEGSRLTVL.

The V call is TRBV9, the J call TRBJ2-7, with D unresolved. Germline CDR1 reads SGDLS; CDR2 reads YYNGEE. The CDR3 totals 13 residues. Trimming shortened V by 4 bases and J by 4 bases, and 12 bases separated the two germline ends. In nucleotides, the CDR3 is TGTGCCAGCAGCCCGACGACTGGGTACGAGCAGTACTTC. Amino acid sequence: CASSPTTGYEQYF.

V gene TRBV10-3 combines with J gene TRBJ1-5; 9 bases map to TRBD1. This CDR3 contains 16 residues. Trimming at V came to 3 bases and at J to 6 bases, leaving 9 bases not matched to a gene. In germline, CDR1 is ENHRY, CDR2 SYGVKD. CDR3 coding DNA: TGTGCCATCAGTGAACGGCACACAGGGGGCAGTCAGCCCCAGCATTTT. Translated: CAISERHTGGSQPQHF.

This clone was found once. The V call is TRBV7-2, the J call TRBJ1-5; no definite D call. Trimming stripped 0 bases from V and 2 bases from J, with 8 bases between. CDR3 length equals 15 residues. Germline CDR1 is SGHTA and CDR2 is FQGNSA. Written as DNA, the CDR3 is TGTGCCAGCAGCTTAGCCCTCTTGGGCAATCAGCCCCAGCATTTT. Protein: CASSLALLGNQPQHF.

This chain links TRBV11-2 with TRBJ1-1, with D perhaps TRBD1 (5 bases). The CDR3 sequence is 15 residues long. V lost 2 bases and J 1 base, leaving 11 bases between the germline ends. Looked up from germline, CDR1 is SGHAT and CDR2 is FQNNGV. DNA for the CDR3: TGTGCCAGCAGCTTATCTGACAGTAGGAACACTGAAGCTTTCTTT. Amino acid sequence: CASSLSDSRNTEAFF.

The chain combines TRBV30 with TRBJ1-2; D perhaps matches TRBD1 (6 bases). CDR1 GTSNPN and CDR2 SVGIG come from the germline V gene (reference sequence). Trimming stripped 3 bases from V and 8 bases from J, with 13 bases between. This CDR3 is 12 amino acids long. The CDR3 sequence is CAWSFGGGGYTF. The CDR3 DNA sequence: TGTGCCTGGAGCTTCGGGGGGGGCGGCTACACCTTC.

The chain carries TRBV27 and TRBJ2-1, with TRBD2 matching over 12 bases. CDR1 and CDR2 from the germline V gene are MNHEY and SMNVEV (reference sequence). V lost 5 bases and J lost 7; bases outside the gene matches: 9. This CDR3 is 16 amino acids long. CDR3 DNA: TGTGCCAGCAGTATAATGACTAGCGGGAGTTTGAATGAGCAGTTCTTC. Its protein product is CASSIMTSGSLNEQFF.

CDR3: CASSLGSGGYGYTF. Here the CDR3 DNA reads TGTGCCAGCAGCTTGGGTAGTGGAGGCTATGGCTACACCTTC. The chain joins TRBV5-4 to TRBJ1-2, with D unclear. Germline V CDR1 and CDR2: SGHNT, YYREEE (reference sequence). The CDR3 has 14 residues. Trimming pared 0 bases from V and 4 bases from J, leaving 10 bases between.

The chain employs TRBV7-6 and TRBJ2-7, with 14 nucleotides matching TRBD2. The CDR3 extends over 18 amino acids. V gave up 3 bases and J gave up 0 bases; unmatched junction bases: 7. Germline CDR1 reads SGHVS; CDR2 reads FNYEAQ. The chain's CDR3 is CASSLTSGRALNSYEQYF. In nucleotides, the CDR3 is TGTGCCAGCAGCTTGACTAGCGGGAGGGCTTTAAACTCCTACGAGCAGTACTTC.

The chain's CDR3 is CASSLNGQSSYEQYF. In DNA form, the CDR3 reads TGCGCCAGCAGCTTGAACGGACAAAGCTCCTACGAGCAGTACTTC. The rearrangement joins TRBV5-1 to TRBJ2-7; tentatively, D is TRBD1 (5 bases). CDR3 length equals 15 residues. V was trimmed by 1 base and J by 0 bases, leaving 11 bases between them. CDR1 and CDR2 (germline): SGHRS, YFSETQ.

The chain has TRBV21-1 and TRBJ1-4. TRBV21-1 is listed as a pseudogene. The CDR3 consists of 11 residues. CDR3 DNA: TGTGCCAGCAGCAAAGTTGGGACGGTGTTTTTT. Its protein is CASSKVGTVFF.

The rearrangement uses TRBV2 and TRBJ1-1; D uncertain. This CDR3 has 13 residues. V shed 8 bases and J shed 1 base, with 11 bases lying between them. Germline V gene lookup returns CDR1 SNHLY and CDR2 FYNNEI. CDR3 DNA sequence: TGTGCCAGCGAAAGAGACACGAACACTGAAGCTTTCTTT. It yields the protein CASERDTNTEAFF.

J is TRBJ2-2 and V is TRBV7-3; TRBD1 or TRBD2 may be the D gene (5 bases each). The CDR3 covers 15 residues. CDR1 is SGHTA, CDR2 FQGTGA, per germline. With 5 bases removed from V and 2 bases from J, the gap between germline ends came to 12 bases. CDR3: CASSPPGTNTGELFF. The CDR3 DNA is TGTGCCAGCAGCCCCCCGGGGACCAACACCGGGGAGCTGTTTTTT.

V is TRBV11-3 and J is TRBJ1-1; unclear D gene. Between the trimmed V and J ends, which lost 2 bases and 3 bases, there was a span of 7 bases. The CDR3 is made up of 13 amino acids. The V gene's germline CDR1 is SGHNT and CDR2 YENEEA. The chain's CDR3 is CASSLKGDTEAFF. The CDR3 region has the DNA TGTGCCAGCAGCTTAAAGGGTGACACTGAAGCTTTCTTT.

This clone turned up a few times. The chain carries TRBV7-9 and TRBJ2-3, with no clear D. This CDR3 spans 11 amino acids. V was pared by 6 bases and J by 3 bases, with 4 bases between. Per germline, CDR1 SEHNR and CDR2 FQNEAQ (reference sequence). The CDR3 is CASRDTDTQYF. DNA for the CDR3: TGTGCCAGCAGAGATACAGATACGCAGTATTTT.

The genes are TRBV4-3 and TRBJ2-7; 7 bases align to TRBD2. From germline, CDR1 is LGHNA and CDR2 YSLEER. With 1 base clipped from V and 4 bases from J, the junction kept 10 bases outside the gene matches. CDR3 length equals 16 residues. This CDR3 is CASSQAALQRDYEQYF. In nucleotides, the CDR3 is TGCGCCAGCAGCCAAGCTGCCCTCCAGCGGGATTACGAGCAGTACTTC.

The V and J genes are TRBV28 and TRBJ1-2; 12 bases agree with TRBD1. V lost 4 bases, J lost 4 bases, and 7 bases stayed unmatched. This CDR3 has 16 amino acids. From germline, CDR1 is MDHEN and CDR2 SYDVKM. This CDR3 reads CASSSPGTGGIYGYTF. In DNA form, the CDR3 reads TGTGCCAGCAGTTCTCCCGGGACAGGGGGCATCTATGGCTACACCTTC.

This clone was seen once. The CDR3 bases are TGTGCCAGCAGCTTAGCTCCAGGGCAGCCCCAGCATTTT. It is translated as CASSLAPGQPQHF. The V and J genes are TRBV11-2 and TRBJ1-5; tentative D call: TRBD1 (5 bases). Germline loops: CDR1 SGHAT, CDR2 FQNNGV. This CDR3 is 13 amino acids long. V lost 1 base to trimming and J lost 7 bases, with 8 bases between them.

The chain is built from TRBV9 and TRBJ2-1; D ambiguous. Per germline, CDR1 SGDLS and CDR2 YYNGEE. Trimming took off 0 bases at V and 2 bases at J, with 12 bases between the two ends. The CDR3 totals 16 residues. CDR3 coding DNA: TGTGCCAGCAGCGTAGCGCCACAAACCGCCTACAATGAGCAGTTCTTC. Translated: CASSVAPQTAYNEQFF.